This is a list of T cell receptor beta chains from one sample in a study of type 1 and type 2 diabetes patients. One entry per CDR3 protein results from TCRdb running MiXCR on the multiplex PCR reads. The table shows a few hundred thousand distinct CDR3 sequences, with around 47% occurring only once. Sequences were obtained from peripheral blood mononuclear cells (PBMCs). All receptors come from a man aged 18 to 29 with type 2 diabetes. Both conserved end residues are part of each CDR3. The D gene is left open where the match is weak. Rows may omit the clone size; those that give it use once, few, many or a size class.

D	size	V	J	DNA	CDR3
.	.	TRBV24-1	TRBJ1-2	TGTGCCACCAGTGATACTCGTGGAATTCCTAACTATGGCTACACCTTC	CATSDTRGIPNYGYTF
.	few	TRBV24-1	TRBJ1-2	TGTGCCACCAGTTCGGTAGGGTATGGCTACACCTTC	CATSSVGYGYTF
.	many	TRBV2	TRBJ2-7	TGTGCCAGCAGAGACGACCAGGGGCCCTACGAGCAGTACTTC	CASRDDQGPYEQYF
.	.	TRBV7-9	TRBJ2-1	TGTGCCAGCAGCTTATGGGGCGGGCCCCTCCTTGAGCAGTTCTTC	CASSLWGGPLLEQFF
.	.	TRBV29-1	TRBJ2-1	TGCAGTGCTGCACATTGGCGCTCCTACAATGAGCAGTTCTTC	CSAAHWRSYNEQFF
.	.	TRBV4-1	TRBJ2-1	TGCGCCAGCAGCCAAGTTGGCTCCACCCGCTCATACAATGAGCAGTTCTTC	CASSQVGSTRSYNEQFF
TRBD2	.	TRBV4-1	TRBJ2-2	TGCGCCAGCAGCCACACCGGGGGGGACACCGGGGAGCTGTTTTTT	CASSHTGGDTGELFF
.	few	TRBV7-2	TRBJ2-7	TGTGCCAGCCTCTTAAGCGCACAGTCAAATTACGAGCAGTACTTC	CASLLSAQSNYEQYF
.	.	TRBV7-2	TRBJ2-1	TGTGCCAGCAGCTCCATGGCAGGGTTGGATGAGCAGTTCTTC	CASSSMAGLDEQFF
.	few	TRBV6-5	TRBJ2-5	TGTGCCAGCAGTTACCGCTTGGGGACCCAGTACTTC	CASSYRLGTQYF
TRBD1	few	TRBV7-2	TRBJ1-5	TGTGCCAGCAGCTTAGGGGGGGACAGGCGCAATCAGCCCCAGCATTTT	CASSLGGDRRNQPQHF
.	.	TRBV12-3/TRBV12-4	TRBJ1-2	TGTGCCAGCAGTTCCCAACAGGGCGTCTATGGCTACACCTTC	CASSSQQGVYGYTF
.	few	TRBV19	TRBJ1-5	TGTGCCAGTAGTCTTATGACAGTGGGCAATCAGCCCCAGCATTTT	CASSLMTVGNQPQHF
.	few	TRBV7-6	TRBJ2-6	TGTGCCAGCAGCTCGACAGTCTCTGGGGCCAACGTCCTGACTTTC	CASSSTVSGANVLTF
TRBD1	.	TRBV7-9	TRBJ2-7	TGTGCCAGCAGTTTTACCGGACAGGGCTACGAGCAGTACTTC	CASSFTGQGYEQYF
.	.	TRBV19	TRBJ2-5	TGTGCCAGTAGAAAGGCGCTGGGAGAGACCCAGTACTTC	CASRKALGETQYF
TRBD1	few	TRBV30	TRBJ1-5	TGTGCCTCTGGACAGGGACAGCCCCAGCATTTT	CASGQGQPQHF
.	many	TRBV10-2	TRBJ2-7	TGCGCCAGCAGTGAGTCCAGTCCCTACGAGCAGTACTTC	CASSESSPYEQYF
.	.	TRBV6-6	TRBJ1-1	TGTGCCAGCCACAGCCAGGGCATGAACACTGAAGCTTTCTTT	CASHSQGMNTEAFF
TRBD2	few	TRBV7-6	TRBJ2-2	TGTGCCAGCAGCTTAGGGAGCGGGGGGTTGTTCCCCGGGGAGCTGTTTTTT	CASSLGSGGLFPGELFF